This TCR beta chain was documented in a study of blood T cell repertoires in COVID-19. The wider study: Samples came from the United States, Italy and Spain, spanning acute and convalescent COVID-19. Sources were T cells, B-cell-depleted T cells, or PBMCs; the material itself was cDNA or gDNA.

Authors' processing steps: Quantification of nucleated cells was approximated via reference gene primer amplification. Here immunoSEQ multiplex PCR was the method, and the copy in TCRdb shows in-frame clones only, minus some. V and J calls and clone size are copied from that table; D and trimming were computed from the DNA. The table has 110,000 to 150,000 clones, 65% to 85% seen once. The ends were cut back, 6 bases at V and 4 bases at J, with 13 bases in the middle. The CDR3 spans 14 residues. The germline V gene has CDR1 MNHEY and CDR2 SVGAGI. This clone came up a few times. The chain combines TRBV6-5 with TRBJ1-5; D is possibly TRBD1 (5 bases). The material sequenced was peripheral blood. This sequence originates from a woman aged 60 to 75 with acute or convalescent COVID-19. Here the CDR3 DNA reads TGTGCCAGCAGAAAAAATCAGGGTAATCAGCCCCAGCATTTT. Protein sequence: CASRKNQGNQPQHF.